These 2 T cell receptor beta chains were all obtained from the same sample, sequenced in a study of T cells in Graves' hyperthyroidism and ophthalmopathy. The investigators amplified TCR beta CDR3 regions from RNA transcripts. The TCR CDR3 first-round RT-PCR relied on the HTBI primer set. TCRdb re-analysed the multiplex PCR reads in MiXCR, keeping a single row per CDR3 protein. This table has over 700,000 distinct CDR3 sequences, around a third appearing once. The sample taken for sequencing was blood. The receptors shown here come from a woman aged 40 to 50 with Graves' hyperthyroidism.

This clonotype was observed at least ten times. This chain links TRBV7-2 with TRBJ1-2, with a possible D match to TRBD1 (5 bases). CDR1 and CDR2 (germline): SGHTA, FQGNSA. The CDR3 loop spans 17 amino acids. V shed 3 bases and J shed 5 bases, with 22 bases lying between them. CDR3 sequence: CASSLKLGRGDGYGYTF. The CDR3 DNA follows: TGTGCCAGCAGCTTGAAGTTGGGAAGGGGAGATGGGTATGGCTACACCTTC. The variable domain in full, with the rest retrieved from reference TRBV7-2 and TRBJ1-2, is GAGVSQSPSNKVTEKGKDVELRCDPISGHTALYWYRQSLGQGLEFLIYFQGNSAPDKSGLPSDRFSAERTGGSVSTLTIQRTQQEDSAVYLCASSLKLGRGDGYGYTFGSGTRLTVV.

The chain has TRBV9 and TRBJ2-5; TRBD1 aligns across 7 bases. The CDR3 has 13 residues. V dropped 6 bases and J dropped 2; count of bases not matched to a gene: 4. CDR1 is SGDLS and CDR2 is YYNGEE in the germline V gene. The CDR3 region has the DNA TGTGCCAGCAACTCACAGGGGCAAGAGACCCAGTACTTC. Its protein is CASNSQGQETQYF.